The 3 T cell receptor beta chains given below trace back to one sample, sequenced in a study of blood T cell repertoires in COVID-19. Using immunoSEQ multiplex PCR, the repertoire was profiled, and TCRdb retains in-frame clones only, with some absent. Of tens of thousands of clones listed, around four fifths are singletons. Input material: peripheral blood. These receptors all come from an elderly man with acute or convalescent COVID-19.

The chain is built from TRBV3-1 (or the pseudogene TRBV3-2) and TRBJ2-7, with 7 bases matching TRBD1. Germline lookup yields CDR1 LGHDT and CDR2 YNNKEL (reference sequence). The CDR3 length is 16 residues. Germline trimming cut 0 bases from V and 0 bases from J; bases unmatched to any gene: 5. CDR3 in DNA: TGTGCCAGCAGCCAAGACAGGGGGAACAGCTCCTACGAGCAGTACTTC. It encodes CASSQDRGNSSYEQYF.

The chain carries TRBV11-2 and TRBJ2-1, with 8 bases that match TRBD1. The trim removed 1 base at V and 8 bases at J, leaving 7 bases unmatched. The CDR3 contains 15 residues. Per the germline V gene, CDR1 is SGHAT and CDR2 is FQNNGV. This chain's CDR3 is CASSLGQGFKDEQFF. The DNA of the CDR3 is TGTGCCAGCAGCTTAGGACAGGGGTTTAAGGATGAGCAGTTCTTC.

This clone was seen a few times. The chain employs TRBV5-1 and TRBJ1-1; D is ambiguous. CDR1 is SGHRS, CDR2 YFSETQ, per germline. V was clipped by 0 bases and J by 6 bases, with 12 bases between them. The CDR3 is 14 amino acids. CDR3 DNA: TGCGCCAGCAGCTTGGCCACAACCGAGGCTGAAGCTTTCTTT. Translation gives CASSLATTEAEAFF.